This TCR beta chain was found in a study of cytotoxic CD8 clonotypes in ibrutinib-treated CLL. Trimming removed 4 bases from V and 1 base from J; junction bases left unmatched: 6. This CDR3 spans 16 amino acids. Germline V CDR1 and CDR2: MNHEY, SMNVEV (reference sequence). TCRdb's table, derived via immunoSEQ multiplex PCR, lists solely in-frame clones and lacks some. The sample has about 140,000 clones; roughly 80% are singletons. This clone appeared a single time. The rearrangement joins TRBV27 to TRBJ2-3, with 9 bases aligning to TRBD2. The TCR originated in a human donor with chronic lymphocytic leukemia. The sequencing here drew on PBMCs, taken after 12 months of ibrutinib treatment. In nucleotides, the CDR3 is TGTGCCAGCAGTTCCTTTAGCGGGGGTGGCACAGATACGCAGTATTTT. Residues: CASSSFSGGGTDTQYF.